This T cell receptor beta chain was obtained from a study of identical twins (TCRdb year 2016). As for the study more broadly: To test whether fetal clonotypes persist, this study deep-sequenced TCR alpha and beta repertoires from monozygotic twins, from unrelated adults of various ages, and from cord blood. To rule out contamination, the twin experiments were replicated at different times with different library preparation protocols. The paper's findings and limits, for the study overall: Compared with coincidental sharing between unrelated individuals, an excess of low generation-probability sequences was observed among out-of-frame TCR alpha sequences shared between twins. Abundant cord blood beta clonotypes carried fewer insertions; young adult naive repertoires showed a weaker similar trend, while memory repertoires showed none. Excess twin sharing in beta out-of-frame sequences was weaker because fewer shared sequences lowered the signal-to-noise ratio. Invariant T cells such as MAIT and iNKT could partly confound zero-insertion analyses, though diverse VJ usage argued against this for most clonotypes. In monozygotic twins, out-of-frame TCR alpha sharing was systematically underestimated by recombination models, although the models agreed with sharing between unrelated individuals. Conclusions relied on cross-sectional statistical analysis, since the same donors could not be followed over many years.

The library came from 5' RACE. Sequencing instrument: Illumina HiSeq 2000. Template switching introduced a universal primer binding site; the final cDNA contained a unique molecular identifier, enabling accurate counting of TCR cDNA molecules. Specific primers in the conserved constant-segment region were used to synthesize first-strand cDNA for TCR alpha and beta chains. Each cDNA library was double barcoded, with a SMART-Mk sample barcode plus Illumina barcodes, to control for contamination. TruSeq adapter sequences along with Illumina sample barcodes were introduced in two successive PCR steps. The Illumina HiSeq platform was used with custom primers to sequence TCR alpha and beta cDNA libraries. The original pipeline was this. MiGEC processed the raw reads to extract unique molecular identifiers, while MiXCR was used to determine the CDR3 positions. For each individual, recombination models were inferred using an EM algorithm with the repgenHMM and IGoR tools. The analysis of shared clonotypes was done with the tcR package in R, with sharing normalized by the product of cloneset sizes. To study raw recombination free of thymic and clonal selection effects, out-of-frame nonproductive sequences were analyzed. In-frame beta chains were kept once TCRdb had trimmed the public reads at Q25 with fastp and called clones with MiXCR. Rows merge per CDR3 protein into single entries with the most common DNA and genes. The V and J calls and clone size come from TCRdb's table, not from the authors' own analysis. The sample table holds 1.5 million to 2 million distinct CDR3 sequences, of which 32% were seen once. About 0.27% of the sample lies in the top ten.

A remark on this clonotype: Its specific antigen is unknown. Nothing much larger sits one base from this clone, and base qualities are not available.

CDR1 and CDR2 were assigned from the germline V gene (reference sequence) as DFQATT and SNEGSKA. From cysteine to phenylalanine, the CDR3 is 13 amino acids long. The sequence is cut down to CDR3 DNA, 39 bases in frame from base 1. Only healthy Caucasian donors were included. This sequence uses TRBV20-1 and TRBJ2-1, with the D gene too uncertain to name. The J call may be faulty, since TRBJ2-7 better matches the DNA end. The specimen was cord blood. The receptor was isolated from a newborn girl in good health. The CDR3 region has the sequence CSARRGSYNEQYF. Here is the DNA: TGCAGTGCTAGGCGAGGCTCCTACAATGAGCAGTACTTC.